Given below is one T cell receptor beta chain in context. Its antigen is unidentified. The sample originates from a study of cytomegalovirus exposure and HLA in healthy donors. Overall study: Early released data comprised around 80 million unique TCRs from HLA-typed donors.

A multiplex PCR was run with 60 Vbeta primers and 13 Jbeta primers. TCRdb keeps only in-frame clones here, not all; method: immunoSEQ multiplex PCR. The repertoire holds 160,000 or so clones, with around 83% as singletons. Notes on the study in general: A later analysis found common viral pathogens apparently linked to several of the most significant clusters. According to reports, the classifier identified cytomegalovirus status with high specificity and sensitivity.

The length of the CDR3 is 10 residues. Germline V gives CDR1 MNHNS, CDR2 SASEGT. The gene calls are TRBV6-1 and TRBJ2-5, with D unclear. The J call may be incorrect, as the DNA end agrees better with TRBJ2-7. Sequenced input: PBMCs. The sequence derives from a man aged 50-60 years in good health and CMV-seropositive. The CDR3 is CASMRNEQYF. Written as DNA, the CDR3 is TGTGCCAGCATGAGAAACGAGCAGTACTTC.